This T cell receptor (beta chain) was recovered during a study of memory CD4+ T cells and cytomegalovirus serostatus. Note on this clone: Its antigen is as yet unknown.

Using immunoSEQ multiplex PCR, the repertoire was profiled, and TCRdb retains in-frame clones only, with some absent. Among 40,000 to 55,000 clones, about 80% were seen once, and the ten largest hold around 1.9%. General study findings and limits: Each of approximately 70 CMV-associated TCRbeta sequences occurred in one to five individuals.

Single viable CD3+CD4+CD8-CD45RO+ cells were sorted as the memory CD4+ T cells. The sequenced material came from memory CD4+ T cells from blood. This clonotype was sampled from an adult in good health and CMV-seronegative.

The CDR3, as DNA: TGCGCCAGCAGCTTCGGCGGAAGCTCCTACAATGAGCAGTTCTTC. Protein sequence: CASSFGGSSYNEQFF. This chain uses TRBV5-1 with TRBJ2-1; no clear D gene. V was clipped by 2 bases and J by 0 bases, with 9 bases between them. The CDR3 extends over 15 amino acids. CDR1 SGHRS and CDR2 YFSETQ come from the germline V gene.